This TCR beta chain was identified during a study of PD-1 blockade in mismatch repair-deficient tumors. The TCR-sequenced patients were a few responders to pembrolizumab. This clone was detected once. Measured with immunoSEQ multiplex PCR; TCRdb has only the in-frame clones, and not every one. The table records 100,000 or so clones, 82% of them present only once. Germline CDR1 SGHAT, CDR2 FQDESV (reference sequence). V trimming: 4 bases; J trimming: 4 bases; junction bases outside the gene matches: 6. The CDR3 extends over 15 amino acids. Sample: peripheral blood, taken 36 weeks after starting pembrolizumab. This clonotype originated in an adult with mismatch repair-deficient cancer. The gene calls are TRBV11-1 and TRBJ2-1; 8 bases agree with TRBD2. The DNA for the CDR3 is TGTGCCAGCAGCTCAAGCGGGAGAGCGTACAATGAGCAGTTCTTC. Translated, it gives CASSSSGRAYNEQFF.